The 11 T cell receptor beta chains reported below all come from one sample, sequenced in a study of CD8+ T cells in alopecia areata. Treatment denoted: oral pan-JAK inhibitor, 5-10 mg twice daily. Extracted from the samples, RNA was reverse transcribed into cDNA to serve as the sequencing template. Using immunoSEQ multiplex PCR, the repertoire was profiled, and TCRdb retains in-frame clones only, with some absent. The data show 210,000 or so clones, around 65% seen once. The starting material was CD4+ T cells sorted from blood, obtained around week 44, from a patient treated with tofacitinib. These receptors were obtained from a human donor with alopecia areata.

The chain employs TRBV30 and TRBJ1-4; D possibly corresponds to TRBD1 (5 bases). Trimming took 2 bases from V and 5 from J, leaving 9 bases between them. The CDR3 is 13 residues long. The germline gives CDR1 GTSNPN, CDR2 SVGIG (reference sequence). This chain's CDR3 is CAWSTRANEKLFF. DNA for the CDR3: TGTGCCTGGAGTACCAGGGCGAATGAAAAACTGTTTTTT.

This clone was detected only a few times. The chain joins TRBV29-1 to TRBJ2-3; D is perhaps TRBD1 or TRBD2 (6 bases each). The CDR3 has 12 residues. The germline V gene encodes CDR1 SQVTM and CDR2 ANQGSEA. The V and J ends lost 7 bases and 5 bases respectively, with 13 bases between them. CDR3 DNA: TGCAGCGCCGAGGGGGAGGTAGATACGCAGTATTTT. The encoded protein is CSAEGEVDTQYF.

The chain links TRBV19 to TRBJ2-4, with 9 bases matching TRBD1. Unmatched junction bases numbered 8, after V lost 5 bases and J lost 6 bases. The CDR3 totals 15 residues. In germline, CDR1 is LNHDA, CDR2 SQIVND (reference sequence). This CDR3 reads CASSVTGTGINIQYF. CDR3 sequence (DNA): TGTGCCAGTAGTGTCACCGGGACAGGGATAAACATTCAGTACTTC.

The V and J genes are TRBV29-1 and TRBJ2-7; D is uncertain. Trimming stripped 3 bases from V and 6 bases from J, with 9 bases between. CDR3 length: 11 amino acids. The germline V gene encodes CDR1 SQVTM and CDR2 ANQGSEA. The CDR3 DNA is TGCAGCGTTGAGTCCCTGCGCGAGCAGTACTTC. Its translation: CSVESLREQYF.

V and J are TRBV6-5 and TRBJ1-2, with TRBD1 matching 8 bases. In germline, CDR1 is MNHEY, CDR2 SVGAGI. J gave up 4 bases and V 5 bases, and 3 bases lay outside the gene matches. CDR3 size: 13 residues. In DNA, the CDR3 is TGTGCCAGCAGTCGGGACAGGACCTATGGCTACACCTTC. Its protein is CASSRDRTYGYTF.

This clone was recorded a few times. V is TRBV11-2 and J is TRBJ1-1; TRBD1 might be the D (5 bases). With 1 base removed from V and 6 bases from J, the gap between germline ends came to 9 bases. Germline assignment: CDR1 SGHAT and CDR2 FQNNGV. CDR3 length equals 13 residues. The CDR3 loop reads CASSLVKGAEAFF. The CDR3 nucleotides are TGTGCCAGCAGCTTAGTAAAAGGGGCTGAAGCTTTCTTT.

This sequence joins TRBV10-3 and TRBJ2-7, with TRBD1 matching 11 bases. The CDR3 extends over 17 amino acids. Per the germline V gene, CDR1 is ENHRY and CDR2 is SYGVKD. V lost 6 bases and J lost 3; bases outside the gene matches: 13. The CDR3 coding sequence is TGTGCCATCAGCAGAGGGACAGGGGGGGTCGGGAGCTACGAGCAGTACTTC. Protein sequence: CAISRGTGGVGSYEQYF.

Only a few counts were recorded for this clone. This chain joins TRBV28 and TRBJ1-5; 9 bases are a match to TRBD1. V was pared by 5 bases and J by 8 bases, with 7 bases of the junction left unmatched. CDR3 size: 14 residues. CDR1 and CDR2 (germline): MDHEN, SYDVKM. This CDR3 is CASSPGQGKEPQHF. In nucleotides, the CDR3 is TGTGCCAGCAGTCCAGGACAGGGGAAGGAGCCCCAGCATTTT.

V usage is TRBV20-1 and J usage is TRBJ2-5; D ambiguous. Germline CDR1 is DFQATT and CDR2 is SNEGSKA (reference sequence). Trimming removed 2 bases at V and 6 bases at J, with 7 bases between. This CDR3 spans 11 amino acids. CDR3 sequence (DNA): TGCAGTGCTAGATCCGGACAGACCCAGTACTTC. Encoded protein: CSARSGQTQYF.

The chain joins TRBV4-3 to TRBJ2-5; the match to TRBD2 covers 12 bases. With 0 bases clipped from V and 5 bases from J, the junction kept 4 bases outside the gene matches. The CDR3 extends over 16 amino acids. From germline, CDR1 is LGHNA and CDR2 YSLEER. CDR3 in DNA: TGCGCCAGCAGCCAAGATCTAGCGGGGGGGCTGGAGACCCAGTACTTC. The encoded protein is CASSQDLAGGLETQYF.

The rearrangement links TRBV30 to TRBJ1-4; D possibly corresponds to TRBD1 (5 bases). Germline V CDR1 and CDR2: GTSNPN, SVGIG (reference sequence). CDR3 size: 12 residues. V was trimmed by 6 bases and J by 3 bases, leaving 8 bases between them. CDR3: CACDRPNEKLFF. The CDR3 DNA follows: TGTGCCTGTGACAGACCTAATGAAAAACTGTTTTTT.